A selection of T cell receptor beta chains follows, all from one sample in a study of metastatic and nonmetastatic thyroid tumors. TCRdb re-called clones via MiXCR from the PCR reads. In the table there are tens of thousands of clones, around 21% of which are singletons. The sequenced sample consisted of blood. Every receptor here comes from a female donor with papillary thyroid cancer or a benign thyroid nodule (not recorded which). Some clones in this sample may be carry-over from other donors' samples. Both conserved end residues are part of each CDR3. D genes are given only for firm matches. Size is omitted from some rows. Given values are once, few, many or a class for expanded clones.

NA,TRBJ1-3,TRBV14,many,CASSQLGRLELNTIYF,TGTGCCAGCAGCCAACTTGGACGGCTGGAATTGAACACCATATATTTT
NA,TRBJ1-2,TRBV20-1,NA,CSASHGTSENSGYTF,TGCAGTGCTAGTCACGGGACATCTGAGAATAGTGGCTACACCTTC
NA,TRBJ2-7,TRBV27,NA,CASSFGGGDEQYF,TGTGCCAGCAGTTTTGGGGGGGGCGACGAGCAGTACTTC
NA,TRBJ2-7,TRBV5-4,NA,CASSHSLSTSYEQYF,TGTGCCAGCAGCCACAGCTTAAGTACGTCCTACGAGCAGTACTTC
TRBD2,TRBJ2-3,TRBV10-2,few,CASSEAGGILRDTQYF,TGCGCCAGCAGTGAGGCGGGAGGAATTCTGAGAGATACGCAGTATTTT
NA,TRBJ2-7,TRBV6-2/TRBV6-3,medium-sized,CASRHRIPGLLHGGQYF,TGTGCCAGCAGGCATCGTATTCCGGGACTCTTGCATGGGGGGCAGTACTTC
TRBD1,TRBJ2-7,TRBV5-6,many,CASSLSGTGKTYEQYF,TGTGCCAGCAGCTTATCCGGGACAGGGAAGACCTACGAGCAGTACTTC
TRBD1,TRBJ1-1,TRBV28,few,CASSPPPGQGAKGTEAFF,TGTGCCAGCAGCCCTCCGCCGGGACAGGGGGCGAAGGGAACTGAAGCTTTCTTT
TRBD2,TRBJ2-3,TRBV20-1,few,CSAKWREGLTDTQYF,TGCAGTGCAAAATGGCGGGAGGGCCTAACAGATACGCAGTATTTT
TRBD2,TRBJ2-1,TRBV6-1,few,CASTPSGTSVYNEQFF,TGTGCCAGCACGCCATCCGGTACTAGCGTTTACAATGAGCAGTTCTTC
NA,TRBJ2-1,TRBV11-2,NA,CASSPGPGNVNEQFF,TGTGCCAGCAGTCCTGGACCAGGGAACGTCAATGAGCAGTTCTTC
NA,TRBJ2-3,TRBV19,few,CASSIAAGLTDTQYF,TGTGCCAGTAGTATAGCGGCGGGCCTCACAGATACGCAGTATTTT
TRBD1,TRBJ1-3,TRBV20-1,NA,CSADQGGGNTIYF,TGCAGTGCTGACCAGGGGGGCGGAAACACCATATATTTT
NA,TRBJ2-5,TRBV5-1,few,CASSLALVGMETRYF,TGCGCCAGCAGCTTGGCCTTAGTAGGGATGGAGACCCGGTACTTC
TRBD2,TRBJ2-7,TRBV3-1,many,CASSRAGTSGSSYEQYF,TGTGCCAGCAGCCGAGCCGGGACTAGCGGGAGTTCCTACGAGCAGTACTTC
NA,TRBJ2-1,TRBV18,many,CASSPPGTLYNEQFF,TGTGCCAGCTCACCACCCGGGACTCTATACAATGAGCAGTTCTTC
TRBD1,TRBJ1-4,TRBV5-4,NA,CASSQNRGIDEKLFF,TGTGCCAGCAGCCAGAACAGGGGGATAGATGAAAAACTGTTTTTT
TRBD1,TRBJ2-1,TRBV18,NA,CASSPTGRNEQFF,TGTGCCAGCTCACCGACAGGGCGGAATGAGCAGTTCTTC
NA,TRBJ2-3,TRBV5-1,once,CASRRERTDTQYF,TGCGCCAGCAGACGGGAGAGAACAGATACGCAGTATTTT
TRBD2,TRBJ2-1,TRBV6-1,NA,CASSEDCGGSYNEQFF,TGTGCCAGCAGTGAAGACTGCGGGGGCTCCTACAATGAGCAGTTCTTC
NA,TRBJ1-1,TRBV5-1,many,CASAGTMNTEAFF,TGCGCCAGCGCCGGGACAATGAACACTGAAGCTTTCTTT
NA,TRBJ1-1,TRBV30,NA,CAWSVSSPAGAREAFF,TGTGCCTGGAGTGTGAGTAGTCCGGCAGGGGCTCGTGAAGCTTTCTTT
TRBD1,TRBJ1-1,TRBV5-1,NA,CASSKQGINTEAFF,TGCGCCAGCAGCAAACAGGGGATAAACACTGAAGCTTTCTTT
TRBD1,TRBJ2-2,TRBV4-3,NA,CASSQRTGGGSGELFF,TGCGCCAGCAGCCAACGTACAGGGGGCGGTTCCGGGGAGCTGTTTTTT
NA,TRBJ1-3,TRBV6-1,many,CASSRDMSSGNTIYF,TGTGCCAGCAGCCGGGACATGAGCTCTGGAAACACCATATATTTT
NA,TRBJ2-5,TRBV28,many,CASTNRQTQYF,TGTGCCAGCACCAACCGTCAGACCCAGTACTTC
TRBD2,TRBJ2-1,TRBV9,NA,CASSGASGFNNEQFF,TGTGCCAGCAGCGGGGCTAGCGGATTTAACAATGAGCAGTTCTTC
NA,TRBJ2-3,TRBV19,few,CASSIVAVDTQYF,TGTGCCAGTAGTATAGTAGCTGTGGATACTCAGTATTTT
TRBD1,TRBJ1-2,TRBV7-9,few,CASTGDRYGYTF,TGTGCCAGTACAGGGGACCGCTATGGCTACACCTTC
NA,TRBJ2-2,TRBV12-3/TRBV12-4,NA,CASGERGRGLPWELFF,TGTGCCAGCGGGGAGAGGGGGAGGGGGCTGCCCTGGGAGCTGTTTTTT
NA,TRBJ2-3,TRBV6-4,NA,CASSASVTDTQYF,TGTGCTAGCAGTGCTAGCGTTACAGATACGCAGTATTTT
TRBD2,TRBJ2-1,TRBV11-2,NA,CASSSPGLAVISYNEQFF,TGTGCCAGCAGCTCGCCGGGACTAGCGGTAATCTCCTACAATGAGCAGTTCTTC
TRBD2,TRBJ2-7,TRBV6-1,few,CASSEEAGGPDEQYF,TGTGCCAGCAGTGAGGAGGCGGGAGGGCCCGACGAGCAGTACTTC
NA,TRBJ1-5,TRBV19,NA,CASSMWDDQPQHF,TGTGCCAGTAGTATGTGGGACGATCAGCCCCAGCATTTT
NA,TRBJ2-1,TRBV20-1,many,CSARDPKANNEQFF,TGCAGTGCTAGAGATCCAAAAGCAAACAATGAGCAGTTCTTC
NA,TRBJ1-2,TRBV27,many,CASSFLPPLGNYGYTF,TGTGCCAGCAGTTTCTTGCCCCCCCTGGGAAACTATGGCTACACCTTC
NA,TRBJ1-2,TRBV6-5,many,CASSSVPGAPWLYSNYGYTF,TGTGCCAGCAGTTCTGTGCCAGGGGCTCCTTGGTTGTATTCTAACTATGGCTACACCTTC
NA,TRBJ2-1,TRBV7-6,many,CASSLAGVEQFF,TGTGCCAGCAGCTTAGCTGGGGTTGAGCAGTTCTTC
TRBD1,TRBJ1-5,TRBV15,many,CATTRTGGYQPQHF,TGTGCCACGACCCGGACAGGCGGGTATCAGCCCCAGCATTTT
NA,TRBJ2-4,TRBV28,NA,CASRSGPAQNIKYF,TGTGCCAGCAGATCGGGACCGGCGCAAAACATTAAGTACTTC
TRBD2,TRBJ2-7,TRBV30,many,CAWSFQLPGGSYEQYF,TGTGCCTGGAGTTTCCAGCTGCCGGGGGGCTCCTACGAGCAGTACTTC
NA,TRBJ2-7,TRBV12-3/TRBV12-4,NA,CASSPNRGSHEQYF,TGTGCCAGCAGTCCTAACCGGGGGAGCCACGAGCAGTACTTC
NA,TRBJ1-1,TRBV14,many,CASSLLGMSEAFF,TGTGCCAGCAGCCTCTTGGGGATGTCTGAAGCTTTCTTT
NA,TRBJ1-4,TRBV6-1,few,CASSVVAGECEKLFF,TGTGCCAGCAGTGTTGTGGCAGGGGAATGTGAAAAACTGTTTTTT
TRBD2,TRBJ2-2,TRBV9,many,CASSVGGRQNTGELFF,TGTGCCAGCAGCGTAGGCGGGAGACAGAACACCGGGGAGCTGTTTTTT
NA,TRBJ2-7,TRBV4-2,NA,CASSQEEVAYEQYF,TGTGCCAGCAGCCAGGAGGAAGTAGCCTACGAGCAGTACTTC
TRBD2,TRBJ2-3,TRBV6-2/TRBV6-3,NA,CASSYSAGGYTDTQYF,TGTGCCAGCAGTTACTCAGCGGGAGGTTACACAGATACGCAGTATTTT
NA,TRBJ1-2,TRBV4-2,NA,CASSQDGQGWIYGYTF,TGTGCCAGCAGCCAAGACGGGCAGGGGTGGATCTATGGCTACACCTTC
NA,TRBJ2-7,TRBV4-2,NA,CASSQDGRSTYEQYF,TGTGCCAGCAGCCAAGATGGCCGATCGACCTACGAGCAGTACTTC
NA,TRBJ2-3,TRBV5-1,many,CASTSGSTDTQYF,TGCGCCAGCACCAGTGGCAGCACAGATACGCAGTATTTT
NA,TRBJ1-6,TRBV7-2,NA,CASSLDGDSPLHF,TGTGCCAGCAGCTTAGATGGGGATTCACCCCTCCACTTT
TRBD2,TRBJ2-1,TRBV6-2/TRBV6-3,NA,CASSLLEGGYSEQFF,TGTGCCAGCAGCCTACTAGAGGGAGGGTACAGTGAGCAGTTCTTC
TRBD1,TRBJ2-7,TRBV11-1,NA,CASSSLRSGQSYEQYF,TGTGCCAGCAGCTCACTAAGGTCGGGACAGAGCTACGAGCAGTACTTC
TRBD1,TRBJ1-6,TRBV5-1,many,CASSSGQGVNSPLHF,TGCGCCAGCAGCTCAGGACAGGGGGTTAATTCACCCCTCCACTTT
NA,TRBJ2-7,TRBV5-1,many,CASSFGPQGYEQYF,TGCGCCAGCAGCTTCGGACCACAGGGTTACGAGCAGTACTTC
NA,TRBJ1-5,TRBV11-2,NA,CASSLDVRGQPQHF,TGTGCCAGCAGCTTAGACGTCCGCGGGCAGCCCCAGCATTTT
NA,TRBJ2-1,TRBV6-1,many,CASSDSGHNEQFF,TGTGCCAGCAGTGACTCCGGGCACAATGAGCAGTTCTTC
NA,TRBJ2-7,TRBV10-1,medium-sized,CASSEYRDGRYEQYF,TGCGCCAGCAGTGAATATAGGGACGGCCGCTACGAGCAGTACTTC
NA,TRBJ2-1,TRBV6-1,few,CASGLTVNEQFF,TGTGCCAGCGGCTTGACGGTCAATGAGCAGTTCTTC
NA,TRBJ2-5,TRBV19,NA,CASNHPAGGGGQEAQYF,TGTGCCAGTAATCATCCGGCAGGCGGAGGAGGACAAGAGGCCCAGTACTTC